The 15 T cell receptor beta chains below come from one sample, sequenced in a study of human T cells and chemical hapten exposure. Each CDR3 protein gets one entry after TCRdb re-called the RACE reads with MiXCR. This sample yields about 190,000 distinct CDR3 sequences, of which 24% are seen a single time; approximately 2.5% belongs to the top ten. Indicated time point: patch test 3, about 24 weeks after DPC sensitization. Regarding treatment: therapeutic diphenylcyclopropenone sensitization with weekly scalp DPC. Sequenced here: whole blood, sampled in connection with sensitization to the hapten diphenylcyclopropenone (DPC). The receptor source for this set is a middle-aged woman with alopecia areata. Some clones in this sample may be carry-over from other donors' samples.

The V call is TRBV6-2 or TRBV6-3, the J call TRBJ1-5, with D tentatively TRBD1 (6 bases). The CDR3 is made up of 15 amino acids. The V end was cut by 4 bases, the J end by 6 bases, with 16 bases between. Looked up from germline, CDR1 is MNHEY and CDR2 is SVGEGT. This CDR3 is CASSSGEGMGQPQHF. CDR3 nucleotides: TGTGCCAGCAGTTCAGGGGAAGGAATGGGTCAGCCCCAGCATTTT.

The J gene is TRBJ2-7, the V gene TRBV24-1; D gene uncertain. This CDR3 has 14 amino acids. Germline values: CDR1 KGHDR, CDR2 SFDVKD. V shed 3 bases and J shed 0 bases, with 8 bases lying between them. This CDR3 reads CATSDPRSSYEQYF. CDR3 in DNA: TGTGCCACCAGTGATCCCAGGTCCTCCTACGAGCAGTACTTC.

Only a few counts were recorded for this clonotype. J is TRBJ2-1 and V is TRBV7-2; 11 bases match TRBD2. CDR3 length equals 14 residues. After removal of 3 bases from V and 8 bases from J, the junction contained 3 bases not matched to a gene. Looked up from germline, CDR1 is SGHTA and CDR2 is FQGNSA. The CDR3 DNA reads as TGTGCCAGCAGCTTCGTTAGCGGGAGGGATGAGCAGTTCTTC. Its translation is CASSFVSGRDEQFF.

The chain combines TRBV6-2 or TRBV6-3 with TRBJ1-5; perhaps TRBD1 as D (6 bases). Germline V gene sequence: CDR1 MNHEY, CDR2 SVGEGT. V was pared by 6 bases and J by 7 bases, with 13 bases between. The CDR3 contains 13 residues. The CDR3: CASRAGVGQPQHF. The CDR3 nucleotides read TGTGCCAGCAGGGCAGGGGTTGGCCAGCCCCAGCATTTT.

In its sample, this clonotype was seen a few times. DNA of the CDR3: TGTGCCAGCAGCTTGGGACGGATACAAGAGACCCAGTACTTC. It encodes CASSLGRIQETQYF. The chain couples TRBV11-2 to TRBJ2-5; D tentatively fits TRBD1 or TRBD2 (5 bases each). Germline values: CDR1 SGHAT, CDR2 FQNNGV. Trimming took 3 bases from V and 2 from J, leaving 10 bases between them. This CDR3 contains 14 residues.

The chain has TRBV9 and TRBJ2-7; D may correspond to TRBD1 or TRBD2 (5 bases each). The CDR3 has 16 amino acids. V was cut by 0 bases and J by 6 bases, with 19 bases left in between. The V gene's germline CDR1 is SGDLS and CDR2 YYNGEE. CDR3 region: CASSVASTGLTGEQYF. The DNA of the CDR3 is TGTGCCAGCAGCGTAGCTAGCACAGGCCTTACAGGCGAGCAGTACTTC.

The J gene is TRBJ2-6, the V gene TRBV25-1; 7 bases are a match to TRBD2. V lost 0 bases, J lost 4 bases, and 6 bases stayed unmatched. From germline, CDR1 is MGHDK and CDR2 SYGVNS. The CDR3 totals 17 residues. The CDR3 loop reads CASSEYGDYSGANVLTF. Here the CDR3 DNA reads TGTGCCAGCAGTGAATATGGGGACTACTCGGGGGCCAACGTCCTGACTTTC.

This clonotype was counted between two and nine times. The CDR3 DNA sequence: TGTGCCAGCAGTCGAGGGGAAGCGAGCACCGGGGAGCTGTTTTTT. Residues: CASSRGEASTGELFF. The V gene is TRBV9, the J gene TRBJ2-2, with D possibly being TRBD1 or TRBD2 (5 bases each). The CDR3 runs 15 residues. V shed 5 bases and J shed 4 bases, with 15 bases lying between them. Germline assignment: CDR1 SGDLS and CDR2 YYNGEE. Filled out from reference TRBV9 and TRBJ2-2, the complete variable domain reads DSGVTQTPKHLITATGQRVTLRCSPRSGDLSVYWYQQSLDQGLQFLIQYYNGEERAKGNILERFSAQQFPDLHSELNLSSLELGDSALYFCASSRGEASTGELFFGEGSRLTVL.

The chain uses TRBV20-1 and TRBJ2-7, with 7 bases matching TRBD2. The V gene's germline CDR1 is DFQATT and CDR2 SNEGSKA (reference sequence). This CDR3 spans 14 amino acids. The V and J ends lost 6 bases and 3 bases, in that order; junction bases with no gene match: 11. DNA of the CDR3: TGCAGTGCAATATATGTAGCGGGTGTCTACGAGCAGTACTTC. It translates to CSAIYVAGVYEQYF.

V and J are TRBV28 and TRBJ2-1; tentatively, D is TRBD1 or TRBD2 (6 bases each). CDR1 is MDHEN and CDR2 is SYDVKM in the germline V gene. V was trimmed by 10 bases and J by 9 bases, leaving 13 bases between them. The CDR3 contains 11 residues. CDR3 in DNA: TGTGCCACCTGGGGGGCAGTTGAGCAGTTCTTC. Encoded protein: CATWGAVEQFF.

In this sample, this clonotype turned up many times. The rearrangement joins TRBV29-1 to TRBJ2-1, with 9 bases that match TRBD2. This CDR3 has 16 amino acids. V gave up 5 bases and J gave up 1 base; unmatched junction bases: 9. From germline, CDR1 is SQVTM and CDR2 ANQGSEA. The DNA for the CDR3 is TGCAGCGTTCCAATAGCGGGAGTAGGATCCTACAATGAGCAGTTCTTC. Residues: CSVPIAGVGSYNEQFF.

V and J are TRBV20-1 and TRBJ1-1; D is uncertain. This CDR3 spans 10 amino acids. Germline CDR1 is DFQATT and CDR2 is SNEGSKA (reference sequence). The V and J ends lost 7 bases and 1 base respectively, with 4 bases between them. The CDR3 coding sequence is TGCAGTGTTCGGAACACTGAAGCTTTCTTT. Translation: CSVRNTEAFF.

The V and J genes are TRBV20-1 and TRBJ2-3; TRBD2 is a possible D gene (7 bases). This CDR3 region has 16 residues. Trimming removed 1 base at V and 2 bases at J, with 16 bases between. CDR1 DFQATT and CDR2 SNEGSKA come from the germline V gene (reference sequence). The CDR3 DNA reads TGCAGTGCTAGAGGTCGGGGGGCTTGGGACACAGATACGCAGTATTTT. This translates into CSARGRGAWDTDTQYF.

Here the CDR3 DNA reads TGCGCCAGCAGCCCCCAGGGCTCTGGGGCCAACGTCCTGACTTTC. It codes for CASSPQGSGANVLTF. The chain links TRBV5-1 to TRBJ2-6; tentatively, D is TRBD1 (5 bases). Deletions cut 4 bases from V and 0 bases from J, with 8 bases between. The CDR3 is 15 residues long. Germline V gene sequence: CDR1 SGHRS, CDR2 YFSETQ. Drawing the rest from reference TRBV5-1 and TRBJ2-6, the complete variable domain is KAGVTQTPRYLIKTRGQQVTLSCSPISGHRSVSWYQQTPGQGLQFLFEYFSETQRNKGNFPGRFSGRQFSNSRSEMNVSTLELGDSALYLCASSPQGSGANVLTFGAGSRLTVL.

This clonotype was observed a handful of times. This chain links TRBV28 with TRBJ2-7; D perhaps matches TRBD1 (5 bases). The V gene's germline CDR1 is MDHEN and CDR2 SYDVKM. Trimming shortened V by 5 bases and J by 2 bases, and 16 bases separated the two germline ends. This CDR3 is built from 15 residues. CDR3 amino acids: CASSTRFRAAYEQYF. CDR3 DNA sequence: TGTGCCAGCAGTACCCGGTTCAGGGCGGCCTACGAGCAGTACTTC.